Below are 12 T cell receptor beta chains sequenced from a single sample in a study of regulatory T cells in long-lasting Graves disease. CDR3-region Arm-PCR and iRepertoire HTBI primers produced the TCR beta libraries. One entry per CDR3 protein results from TCRdb running MiXCR on the multiplex PCR reads. The data contain under 800,000 distinct CDR3 sequences, roughly 15% of them singletons. Noted time point: newly diagnosed GD, antithyroid drugs for less than 3 months. TCR sequences were obtained from RNA taken from PBMCs. Another study also made use of these data, one on T cells in Graves' hyperthyroidism and ophthalmopathy.

The sequenced sample was peripheral blood mononuclear cells (PBMCs), obtained at new diagnosis, from a patient treated with antithyroid drugs. These TCRs come from a woman in her thirties with Graves disease.

This clonotype has a count of ten or more. This chain connects TRBV3-1 to TRBJ2-7; 8 bases are a match to TRBD1. Germline CDR1 and CDR2: LGHDT and YNNKEL (reference sequence). The CDR3 consists of 14 residues. V shed 1 base, J shed 3 bases, and the junction held 2 bases outside the gene matches. CDR3 coding DNA: TGTGCCAGCAGCCAAGGGACAGGGAACTACGAGCAGTACTTC. Amino acids: CASSQGTGNYEQYF.

This clonotype was picked up many times. For the CDR3, the DNA is TGTGCCAGCAGCCACACGGGGGGCACAGATACGCAGTATTTT. This sequence encodes CASSHTGGTDTQYF. This chain uses TRBV7-6 with TRBJ2-3; D possibly corresponds to TRBD2 (6 bases). In germline, CDR1 is SGHVS, CDR2 FNYEAQ. The V end lost 5 bases, the J end lost 1 base, and 10 bases lay between the germline ends. This CDR3 is built from 14 residues.

This clonotype appeared many times. The genes are TRBV12-3 or TRBV12-4 and TRBJ2-7, with 12 bases matching TRBD2. CDR3 length: 16 residues. The junction had 8 bases not matched to a gene; V was cut back by 5 bases and J by 3 bases. Written as DNA, the CDR3 is TGTGCCAGCAGTGGGGAACTAGCGGGGGGTAGCTACGAGCAGTACTTC. It specifies CASSGELAGGSYEQYF.

This clonotype was counted many times. V usage is TRBV7-3 and J usage is TRBJ2-7, with a possible D match to TRBD2 (6 bases). V shed 0 bases and J shed 3 bases, with 12 bases lying between them. The CDR3 length is 15 residues. CDR1 is SGHTA, CDR2 FQGTGA, per germline. CDR3 protein: CASSLTPLSGYEQYF. In DNA form, the CDR3 reads TGTGCCAGCAGCTTAACCCCTCTTAGCGGCTACGAGCAGTACTTC.

This clonotype came up a few times. The chain carries TRBV7-6 and TRBJ2-2, with a weak D call TRBD1 (5 bases). Germline CDR1 SGHVS, CDR2 FNYEAQ. Trimming stripped 0 bases from V and 4 bases from J, with 9 bases between. The CDR3 is 15 residues long. In DNA, the CDR3 is TGTGCCAGCAGCTTAGCGGGGCTCGGCACCGGGGAGCTGTTTTTT. It translates to CASSLAGLGTGELFF.

CDR3 protein: CASSQEQNRRAKNIQYF. CDR3 nucleotide sequence: TGTGCCAGCAGCCAAGAACAGAACCGTCGAGCCAAAAACATTCAGTACTTC. The V and J genes are TRBV14 and TRBJ2-4; D is undetermined. The germline V gene has CDR1 SGHDN and CDR2 FVKESK. V lost 0 bases, J lost 0 bases, and 12 bases lay in between. The CDR3 spans 17 residues. The full variable domain, its missing parts supplied by reference TRBV14 and TRBJ2-4, is EAGVTQFPSHSVIEKGQTVTLRCDPISGHDNLYWYRRVMGKEIKFLLHFVKESKQDESGMPNNRFLAERTGGTYSTLKVQPAELEDSGVYFCASSQEQNRRAKNIQYFGAGTRLSVL.

This clonotype was detected ten times or more. Mismatch with germline at one junction end may stem from a read error. The gene calls are TRBV7-7 and TRBJ2-1; D unclear. The CDR3 extends over 13 amino acids. Looked up from germline, CDR1 is SSHAT and CDR2 is FNYEAQ (reference sequence). This CDR3 is CASSSTWDNEQFF. DNA for the CDR3: TGTGCTAGCAGCAGTACGTGGGACAATGAGCAGTTCTTC.

This clonotype showed up many times. As DNA, the CDR3 is TGTGCCATCAGTGAGTTCGGATCGGGCAATCAGCCCCAGCATTTT. Its protein is CAISEFGSGNQPQHF. V is TRBV10-3 and J is TRBJ1-5; D unclear. Trimming took 1 base from V and 2 from J, leaving 9 bases between them. The CDR3 covers 15 residues. Per germline, CDR1 ENHRY and CDR2 SYGVKD.

This clonotype was detected only a few times. The V and J genes are TRBV20-1 and TRBJ1-1, with D perhaps TRBD1 (5 bases). Trimming removed 6 bases at V and 9 bases at J, with 17 bases between. The CDR3 is 12 amino acids. Germline-derived CDR1 and CDR2 are DFQATT and SNEGSKA (reference sequence). The CDR3 spells CSAPLGDFQAFF. As DNA, the CDR3 is TGCAGTGCCCCGTTGGGGGACTTTCAAGCTTTCTTT.

This clonotype came up many times. The chain couples TRBV20-1 to TRBJ2-2, with a possible D match to TRBD2 (5 bases). There are 14 residues in the CDR3. V lost 2 bases, J lost 2 bases, and 9 bases lay in between. Per germline, CDR1 DFQATT and CDR2 SNEGSKA (reference sequence). CDR3 loop: CSARRRANTGELFF. The CDR3 coding sequence is TGCAGTGCTAGACGGCGGGCCAACACCGGGGAGCTGTTTTTT.

The table lists this clonotype with many counts. This chain links TRBV28 with TRBJ1-5; 9 nucleotides agree with TRBD1. This CDR3 has 14 residues. Germline values: CDR1 MDHEN, CDR2 SYDVKM. The V segment lost 10 bases and the J segment 4 bases; nucleotides outside the gene matches: 8. The CDR3, as DNA: TGTGCCACCCTGACAGGGGGAAGGAATCAGCCCCAGCATTTT. Its protein is CATLTGGRNQPQHF.

With respect to this clonotype: This may be a read error: a much more frequent sequence differs by one nucleotide. Since no conserved phenylalanine or tryptophan closes the CDR3, a read error is the likely cause. The V call is TRBV29-1, the J call TRBJ2-7, with a tentative D call TRBD2 (6 bases). The CDR3 is 12 amino acids. V gave up 7 bases and J gave up 2 bases, with 12 bases separating them. The V gene's germline CDR1 is SQVTM and CDR2 ANQGSEA. For the CDR3, the DNA is TGCAGCGGATCTAGCGAAACCTACGAGCAGTACTTG. Amino acids: CSGSSETYEQYL.